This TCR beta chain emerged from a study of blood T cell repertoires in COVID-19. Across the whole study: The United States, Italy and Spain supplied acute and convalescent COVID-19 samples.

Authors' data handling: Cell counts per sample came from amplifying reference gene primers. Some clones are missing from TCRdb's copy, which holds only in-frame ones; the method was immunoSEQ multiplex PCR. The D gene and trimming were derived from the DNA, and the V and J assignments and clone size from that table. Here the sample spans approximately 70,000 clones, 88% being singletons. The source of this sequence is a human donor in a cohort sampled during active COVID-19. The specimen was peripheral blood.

The CDR3 is CASSLNPSAGGPGELFF. CDR3 sequence (DNA): TGCGCCAGCAGCTTGAATCCCTCGGCGGGAGGGCCCGGGGAGCTGTTTTTT. This chain joins TRBV5-1 and TRBJ2-2; TRBD2 matches 9 bases. Germline CDR1 and CDR2: SGHRS and YFSETQ. The CDR3 runs to 17 residues. With 1 base clipped from V and 6 bases from J, the junction kept 10 bases outside the gene matches.